This TCR beta chain derives from a study of T cells expressing NK-cell markers. Study-level background: The TCR beta repertoires were obtained from sorted CD3+CD56+NKG2C+, CD3+CD56+NKG2C- and CD3+CD56-NKG2C+ T cells. Overall study results and limits: The share of CD8+ T cells held by dominant NKG2C+ clonotypes was 1.0-7.0% in about six donors. A handful of donors' CD3+CD56-NKG2C+ cells were dominated by the same clonotypes.

After re-calling the 5' RACE reads, TCRdb lists one entry per CDR3 protein, DNA absent. Its clone listing holds about 390,000 distinct CDR3 sequences. CDR3 length: 15 residues. Note on this clonotype: Antigen unknown.

Material: blood T cells: a sorted CD56 or NKG2C T cell subset, CD4+ or CD8+ T cells, or bulk PBMC T cells (not recorded which). The V and J genes are TRBV12-3 or TRBV12-4 and TRBJ1-5. The TCR comes from a woman in her 50s in good health. CDR3 region: CASTQGSPAGIAQHF.